The clone carrying this TCR beta chain has ten or more counts. Its antigen is still unknown. The data are from a study of early T cells in non-severe SARS-CoV-2 infection. Across the study: The sequenced material was bulk RNA from unsorted whole blood, and its chains were unpaired.

Whole-study results and caveats: The study's VDJdb matching favored anti-spike CD8 responses and missed private and CD4 specificities.

The TCR library protocol was used to attach unique molecular identifiers. These identifiers were attached to individual cDNA molecules. MiXCR, applied by TCRdb to the 5' RACE reads, yields one record per CDR3 protein. This sample has 35,000 to 40,000 distinct CDR3 sequences; approximately 4.1% occur once, and the top ten carry 10%. Sample: whole blood. The clonotype originates from an adult who was a healthcare worker with PCR-confirmed SARS-CoV-2 infection or an uninfected control (not recorded which).

The CDR3 loop is CASATDRGSGYTF. CDR3 sequence (DNA): TGTGCCAGCGCCACTGACAGGGGGTCTGGCTACACCTTC. This chain links TRBV7-2 with TRBJ1-2; 9 nucleotides line up with TRBD1. This CDR3 comprises 13 residues. V trimming: 8 bases; J trimming: 7 bases; junction bases outside the gene matches: 8. Germline V gene data show CDR1 as SGHTA and CDR2 as FQGNSA.